One and the same sample provided the 2 T cell receptor beta chains below, sequenced in a study of cytomegalovirus exposure and HLA in healthy donors. Both 60 Vbeta primers and 13 Jbeta primers went into the PCR. TCRdb keeps only in-frame clones here, not all; method: immunoSEQ multiplex PCR. The data show roughly 130,000 clones, 65% to 90% seen once. The specimen was PBMCs. The receptors were sampled from a male donor in good health and CMV-seropositive.

This sequence joins TRBV7-2 and TRBJ2-2, with TRBD2 matching over 7 bases. Germline V CDR1 and CDR2: SGHTA, FQGNSA. This CDR3 is built from 14 residues. With V trimmed by 6 bases and J by 4 bases, 5 bases remained unmatched. Written as DNA, the CDR3 is TGTGCCAGCAGGAGAGTAGCGGGCACCGGGGAGCTGTTTTTT. Protein: CASRRVAGTGELFF.

The V gene is TRBV4-1, the J gene TRBJ2-3; TRBD2 agrees at 12 bases. Trimming at V came to 1 base and at J to 3 bases, leaving 5 bases not matched to a gene. The CDR3 extends over 17 amino acids. The germline V gene encodes CDR1 MGHRA and CDR2 YSYEKL. In DNA form, the CDR3 reads TGCGCCAGCAGCCAAGGGACCGGACTAGCGGGAACAGATACGCAGTATTTT. Amino acid sequence: CASSQGTGLAGTDTQYF.